This TCR beta chain was identified during a study of blood T cell repertoires in COVID-19. On the study more broadly: Samples of COVID-19 (acute and convalescent) were obtained from the United States, Italy and Spain. T cells, B-cell-depleted T cells, or PBMCs supplied cDNA or gDNA.

A Seattle source enrolled patients during active infection and followed them longitudinally. Here immunoSEQ multiplex PCR was the method, and the copy in TCRdb shows in-frame clones only, minus some. Among almost 200,000 clones listed, 70% to 80% were seen once. Germline V lookup: CDR1 PRHDT, CDR2 FYEKMQ (reference sequence). V lost 5 bases and J lost 1, with 10 bases in between. The CDR3 has 14 amino acids. The rearrangement joins TRBV13 to TRBJ2-3, with a tentative D call TRBD2 (6 bases). The sample was peripheral blood. The source of this sequence is a woman aged 40-49 years with COVID-19, enrolled during active disease. The CDR3 spells CASSPGTGTDTQYF. CDR3 nucleotide sequence: TGTGCCAGCAGCCCCGGGACTGGCACAGATACGCAGTATTTT. The whole variable domain, filled in from reference TRBV13 and TRBJ2-3, reads AAGVIQSPRHLIKEKRETATLKCYPIPRHDTVYWYQQGPGQDPQFLISFYEKMQSDKGSIPDRFSAQQFSDYHSELNMSSLELGDSALYFCASSPGTGTDTQYFGPGTRLTVL.